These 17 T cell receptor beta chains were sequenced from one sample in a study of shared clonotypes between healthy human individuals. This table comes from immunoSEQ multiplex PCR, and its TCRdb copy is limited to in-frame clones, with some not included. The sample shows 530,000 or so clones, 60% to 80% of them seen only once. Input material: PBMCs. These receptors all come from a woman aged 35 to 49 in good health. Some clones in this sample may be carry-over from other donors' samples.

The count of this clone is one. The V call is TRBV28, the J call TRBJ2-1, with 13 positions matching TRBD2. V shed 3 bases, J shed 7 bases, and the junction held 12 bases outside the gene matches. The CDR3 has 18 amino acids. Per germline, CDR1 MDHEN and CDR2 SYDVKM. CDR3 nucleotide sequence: TGTGCCAGCAGTTTTCCCCGGACTAGCGGGAGCTATAAGAATGAGCAGTTCTTC. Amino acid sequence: CASSFPRTSGSYKNEQFF. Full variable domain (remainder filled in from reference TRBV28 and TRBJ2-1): DVKVTQSSRYLVKRTGEKVFLECVQDMDHENMFWYRQDPGLGLRLIYFSYDVKMKEKGDIPEGYSVSREKKERFSLILESASTNQTSMYLCASSFPRTSGSYKNEQFFGPGTRLTVL.

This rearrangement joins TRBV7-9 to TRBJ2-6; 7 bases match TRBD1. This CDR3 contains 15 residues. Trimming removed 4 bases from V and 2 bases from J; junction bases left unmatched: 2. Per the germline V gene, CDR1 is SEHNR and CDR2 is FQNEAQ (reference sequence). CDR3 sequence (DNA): TGTGCCAGCAGCTCTGACAGGGCTGGGGCCAACGTCCTGACTTTC. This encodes CASSSDRAGANVLTF.

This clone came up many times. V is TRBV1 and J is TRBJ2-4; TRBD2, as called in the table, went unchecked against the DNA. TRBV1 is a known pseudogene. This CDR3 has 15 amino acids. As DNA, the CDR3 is TGCACCAGCAGCCAAGACGAGTTTTTGTGGAACATTCAGTACTTC. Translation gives CTSSQDEFLWNIQYF.

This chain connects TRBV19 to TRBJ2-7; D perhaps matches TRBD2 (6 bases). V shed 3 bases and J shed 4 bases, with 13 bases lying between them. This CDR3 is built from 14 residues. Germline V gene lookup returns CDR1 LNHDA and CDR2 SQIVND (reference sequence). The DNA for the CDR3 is TGTGCCAGTAGTATCTCCGGGAGAAGATACGAGCAGTACTTC. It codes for CASSISGRRYEQYF.

CDR3: CASSLTGGLGEKLFF. The DNA for the CDR3 is TGTGCCAGCAGCTTAACGGGTGGGCTGGGAGAAAAACTGTTTTTT. The J gene is TRBJ1-4, the V gene TRBV28; D remains unclear. Trimming shortened V by 6 bases and J by 8 bases, and 19 bases separated the two germline ends. CDR3 size: 15 residues. Germline CDR1 is MDHEN and CDR2 is SYDVKM.

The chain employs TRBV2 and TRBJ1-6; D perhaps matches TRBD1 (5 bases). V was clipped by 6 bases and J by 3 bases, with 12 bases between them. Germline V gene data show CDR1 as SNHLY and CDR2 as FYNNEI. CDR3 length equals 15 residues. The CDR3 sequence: CASRGESGYNSPLHF. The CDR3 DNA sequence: TGTGCCAGCAGGGGGGAATCAGGCTATAATTCACCCCTCCACTTT.

CDR3 residues: CASSLAWGRSNQPQHF. The CDR3 coding sequence is TGTGCCAGCAGCTTAGCGTGGGGGCGTAGCAATCAGCCCCAGCATTTT. The chain recombines TRBV7-8 with TRBJ1-5, with D perhaps matching TRBD1 (6 bases). V was clipped by 0 bases and J by 0 bases, with 9 bases between them. CDR3 length: 16 amino acids. The V gene's germline CDR1 is SGHVS and CDR2 FQNEAQ.

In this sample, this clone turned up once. DNA of the CDR3: TGTGCCATCAGTGAGTCGATTAGCGGGAGAGAGACCCAGTACTTC. It yields the protein CAISESISGRETQYF. The chain is built from TRBV10-3 and TRBJ2-5; TRBD2 matches 9 bases. J gave up 4 bases and V 0 bases, and 3 bases lay outside the gene matches. CDR1 is ENHRY, CDR2 SYGVKD, per germline. This CDR3 region has 15 residues.

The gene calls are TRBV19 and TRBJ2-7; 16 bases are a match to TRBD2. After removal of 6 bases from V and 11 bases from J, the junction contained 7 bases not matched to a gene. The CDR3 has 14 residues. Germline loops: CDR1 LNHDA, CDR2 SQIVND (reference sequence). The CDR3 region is CASRPTGTSGREYF. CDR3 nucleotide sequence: TGTGCCAGTAGACCTACAGGGACTAGCGGGAGGGAGTACTTC.

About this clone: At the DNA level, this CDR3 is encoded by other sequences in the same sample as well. CDR3 nucleotides: TGTGCCAGCAGTCTCGCTGGTACTAATGAAAAACTGTTTTTT. It yields the protein CASSLAGTNEKLFF. V and J are TRBV28 and TRBJ1-4; the D is unclear. The germline V gene has CDR1 MDHEN and CDR2 SYDVKM. The V end was cut by 5 bases, the J end by 2 bases, with 9 bases between. The CDR3 spans 14 residues. The complete variable domain, with remaining parts taken from reference TRBV28 and TRBJ1-4, reads DVKVTQSSRYLVKRTGEKVFLECVQDMDHENMFWYRQDPGLGLRLIYFSYDVKMKEKGDIPEGYSVSREKKERFSLILESASTNQTSMYLCASSLAGTNEKLFFGSGTQLSVL.

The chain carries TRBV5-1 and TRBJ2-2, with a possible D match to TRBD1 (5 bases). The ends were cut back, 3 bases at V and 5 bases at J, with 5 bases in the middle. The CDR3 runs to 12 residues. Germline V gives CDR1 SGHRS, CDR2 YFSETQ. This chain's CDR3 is CASSSGTGELFF. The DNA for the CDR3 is TGCGCCAGCAGCTCAGGGACCGGGGAGCTGTTTTTT.

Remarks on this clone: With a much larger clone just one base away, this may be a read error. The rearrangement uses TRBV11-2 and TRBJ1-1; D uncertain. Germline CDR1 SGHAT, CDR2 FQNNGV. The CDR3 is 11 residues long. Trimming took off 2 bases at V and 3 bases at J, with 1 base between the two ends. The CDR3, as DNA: TGTGCCAGCAGCTTATACACTGAAGCTTTCTTT. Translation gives CASSLYTEAFF.

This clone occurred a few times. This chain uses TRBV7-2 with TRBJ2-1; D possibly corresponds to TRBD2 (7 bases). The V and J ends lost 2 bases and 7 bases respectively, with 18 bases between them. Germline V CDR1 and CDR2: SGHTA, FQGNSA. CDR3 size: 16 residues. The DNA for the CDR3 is TGTGCCAGCAGCTTAAATGGGGGGGCGCTGGGGAATGAGCAGTTCTTC. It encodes CASSLNGGALGNEQFF.

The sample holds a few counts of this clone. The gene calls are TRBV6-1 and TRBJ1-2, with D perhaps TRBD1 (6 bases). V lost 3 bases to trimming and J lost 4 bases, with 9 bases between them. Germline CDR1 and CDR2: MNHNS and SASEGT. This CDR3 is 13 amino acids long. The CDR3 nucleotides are TGTGCCAGCAGTGACAGGGGAATCTATGGCTACACCTTC. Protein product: CASSDRGIYGYTF.

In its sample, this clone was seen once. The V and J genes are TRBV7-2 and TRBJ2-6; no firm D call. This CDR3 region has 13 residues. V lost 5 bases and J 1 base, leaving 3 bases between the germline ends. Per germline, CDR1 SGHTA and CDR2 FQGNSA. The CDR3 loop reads CASSESGANVLTF. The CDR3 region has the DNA TGTGCCAGCAGCGAATCTGGGGCCAACGTCCTGACTTTC. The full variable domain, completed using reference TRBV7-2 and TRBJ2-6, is GAGVSQSPSNKVTEKGKDVELRCDPISGHTALYWYRQSLGQGLEFLIYFQGNSAPDKSGLPSDRFSAERTGGSVSTLTIQRTQQEDSAVYLCASSESGANVLTFGAGSRLTVL.

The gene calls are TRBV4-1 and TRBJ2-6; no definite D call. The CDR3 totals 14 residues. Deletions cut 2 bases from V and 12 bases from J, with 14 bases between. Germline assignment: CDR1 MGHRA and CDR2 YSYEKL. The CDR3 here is CASSQSRSPVVLTF. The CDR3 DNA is TGCGCCAGCAGCCAAAGCAGGTCCCCGGTCGTCCTGACTTTC.

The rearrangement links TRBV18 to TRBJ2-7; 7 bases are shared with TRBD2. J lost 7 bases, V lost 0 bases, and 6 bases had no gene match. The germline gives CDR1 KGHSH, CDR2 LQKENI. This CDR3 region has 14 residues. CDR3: CASSPPVLGGEQYF. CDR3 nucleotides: TGTGCCAGCTCACCACCGGTTTTGGGGGGGGAGCAGTACTTC.